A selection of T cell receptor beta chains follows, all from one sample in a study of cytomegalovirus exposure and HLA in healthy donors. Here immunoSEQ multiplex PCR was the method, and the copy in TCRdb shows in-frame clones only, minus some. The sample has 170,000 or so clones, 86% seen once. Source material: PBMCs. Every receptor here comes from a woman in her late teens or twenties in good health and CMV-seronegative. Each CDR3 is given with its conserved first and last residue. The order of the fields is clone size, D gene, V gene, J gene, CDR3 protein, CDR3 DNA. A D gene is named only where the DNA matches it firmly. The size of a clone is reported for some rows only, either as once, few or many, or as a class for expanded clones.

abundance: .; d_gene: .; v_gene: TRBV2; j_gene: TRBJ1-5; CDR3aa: CASSERQGNQPQHF; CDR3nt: TGTGCCAGCAGTGAAAGACAGGGCAATCAGCCCCAGCATTTT
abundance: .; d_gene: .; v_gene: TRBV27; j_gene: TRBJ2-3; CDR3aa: CASSLWSGRGNTQYF; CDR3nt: TGTGCCAGCAGTTTATGGTCGGGGCGGGGAAATACGCAGTATTTT
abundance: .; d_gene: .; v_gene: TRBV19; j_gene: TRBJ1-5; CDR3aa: CASSLRNQPQHF; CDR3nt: TGTGCCAGTAGTCTTCGCAATCAGCCCCAGCATTTT
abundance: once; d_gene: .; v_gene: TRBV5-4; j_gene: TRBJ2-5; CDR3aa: CASSAAGYQETQYF; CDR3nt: TGTGCCAGCAGCGCCGCAGGCTACCAAGAGACCCAGTACTTC
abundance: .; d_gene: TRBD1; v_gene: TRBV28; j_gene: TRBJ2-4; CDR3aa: CASSQVSGGAPKNIQYF; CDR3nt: TGTGCCAGCAGTCAAGTATCAGGGGGCGCGCCCAAAAACATTCAGTACTTC
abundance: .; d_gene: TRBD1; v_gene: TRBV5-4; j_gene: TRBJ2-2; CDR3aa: CASSPDRSLTGELFF; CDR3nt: TGTGCCAGCAGCCCGGACAGGTCGCTGACCGGGGAGCTGTTTTTT
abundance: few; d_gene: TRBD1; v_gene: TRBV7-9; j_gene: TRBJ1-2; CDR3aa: CASLRQGLYGYTF; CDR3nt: TGTGCCAGCCTAAGACAGGGTCTCTATGGCTACACCTTC
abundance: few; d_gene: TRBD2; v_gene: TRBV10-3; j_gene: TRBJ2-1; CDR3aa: CAISESQASGDNNEQFF; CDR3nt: TGTGCCATCAGTGAGTCTCAGGCTAGCGGGGATAATAATGAGCAGTTCTTC
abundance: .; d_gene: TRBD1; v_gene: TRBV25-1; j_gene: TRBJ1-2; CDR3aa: CASSDPRAGGAYGYTF; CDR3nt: TGTGCCAGCAGTGACCCTAGGGCAGGGGGCGCTTATGGCTACACCTTC
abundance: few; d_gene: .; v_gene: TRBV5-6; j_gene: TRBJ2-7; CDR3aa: CASSLGLSGEQYF; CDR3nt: TGTGCCAGCAGCTTGGGTCTCTCCGGCGAGCAGTACTTC
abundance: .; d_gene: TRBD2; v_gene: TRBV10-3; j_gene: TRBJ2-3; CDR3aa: CAISLAGGREDTQYF; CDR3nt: TGTGCCATCAGTCTAGCGGGGGGCCGGGAAGATACGCAGTATTTT
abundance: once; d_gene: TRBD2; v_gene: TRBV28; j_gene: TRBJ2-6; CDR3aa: CASSFGKASSGGIAGANVLTF; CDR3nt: TGTGCCAGCAGTTTCGGGAAGGCGTCTAGCGGGGGGATAGCTGGGGCCAACGTCCTGACTTTC
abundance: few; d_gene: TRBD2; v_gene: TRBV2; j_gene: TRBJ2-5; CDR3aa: CASSPLGLGDETQYF; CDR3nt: TGTGCCAGCAGCCCCCTAGGACTAGGGGATGAGACCCAGTACTTC
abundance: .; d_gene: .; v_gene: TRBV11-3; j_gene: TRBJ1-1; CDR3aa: CASSLGGATEAFF; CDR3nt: TGTGCCAGCAGCTTGGGGGGGGCCACTGAAGCTTTCTTT
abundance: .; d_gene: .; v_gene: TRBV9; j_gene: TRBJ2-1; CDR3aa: CASSVANYNEQFF; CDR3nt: TGTGCCAGCAGCGTAGCCAATTACAATGAGCAGTTCTTC
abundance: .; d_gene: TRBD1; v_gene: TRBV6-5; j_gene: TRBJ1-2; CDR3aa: CASSHQGAGGGYTF; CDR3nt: TGTGCCAGCAGTCACCAGGGGGCCGGGGGCGGCTACACCTTC
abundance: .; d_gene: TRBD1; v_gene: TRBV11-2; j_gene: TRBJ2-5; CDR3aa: CASSPQQGTTQYF; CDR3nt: TGTGCCAGCAGCCCCCAACAGGGGACGACCCAGTACTTC
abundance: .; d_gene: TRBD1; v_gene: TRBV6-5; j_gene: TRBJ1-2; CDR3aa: CASSYTGTGNYGYTF; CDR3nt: TGTGCCAGCAGTTACACCGGGACAGGGAACTATGGCTACACCTTC
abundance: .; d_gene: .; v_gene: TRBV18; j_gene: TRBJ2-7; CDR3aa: CASSPGHYEQYF; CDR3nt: TGTGCCAGCTCACCAGGGCACTACGAGCAGTACTTC
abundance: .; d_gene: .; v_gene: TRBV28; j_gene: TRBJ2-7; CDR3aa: CASSHYEQYF; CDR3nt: TGTGCCAGCAGTCATTACGAGCAGTACTTC
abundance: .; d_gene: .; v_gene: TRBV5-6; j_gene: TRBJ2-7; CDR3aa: CASSWGLWADEQYF; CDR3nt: TGTGCCAGCAGCTGGGGGCTCTGGGCGGACGAGCAGTACTTC
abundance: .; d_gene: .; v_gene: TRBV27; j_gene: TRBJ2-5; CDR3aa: CASKIVGARETQYF; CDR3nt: TGTGCCAGCAAGATAGTGGGGGCGAGGGAGACCCAGTACTTC
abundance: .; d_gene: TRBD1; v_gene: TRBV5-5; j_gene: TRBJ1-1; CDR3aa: CASSYRQGQGSTEAFF; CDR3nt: TGTGCCAGCAGCTACCGACAGGGACAGGGTTCCACTGAAGCTTTCTTT
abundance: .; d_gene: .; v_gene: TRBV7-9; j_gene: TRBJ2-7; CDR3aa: CASSLIQGGRYEQYF; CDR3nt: TGTGCCAGCAGCTTAATCCAGGGGGGTCGGTACGAGCAGTACTTC
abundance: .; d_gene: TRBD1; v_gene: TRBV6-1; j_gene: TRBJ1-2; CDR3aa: CASSEGGTGVYGYTF; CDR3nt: TGTGCCAGCAGTGAAGGGGGGACAGGTGTCTATGGCTACACCTTC
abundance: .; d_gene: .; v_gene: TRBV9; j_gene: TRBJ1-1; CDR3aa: CASTRWGDTEAFF; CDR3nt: TGTGCCAGCACGCGATGGGGGGACACTGAAGCTTTCTTT
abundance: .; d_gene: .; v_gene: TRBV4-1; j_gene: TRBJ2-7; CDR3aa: CASSQDRISYEQYF; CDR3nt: TGCGCCAGCAGCCAAGATCGTATTAGCTACGAGCAGTACTTC
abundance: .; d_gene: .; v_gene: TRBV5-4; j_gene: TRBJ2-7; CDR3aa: CASSQQHEQYF; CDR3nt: TGTGCCAGCAGCCAACAACACGAGCAGTACTTC
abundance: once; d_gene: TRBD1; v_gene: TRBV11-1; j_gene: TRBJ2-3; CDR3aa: CASSWDSISNTDTQYF; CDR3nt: TGTGCCAGCAGCTGGGACAGTATCTCTAACACAGATACGCAGTATTTT
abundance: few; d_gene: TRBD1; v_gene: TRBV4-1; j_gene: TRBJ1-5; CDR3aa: CASSQGTGVVQPQHF; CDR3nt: TGCGCCAGCAGCCAAGGGACAGGGGTTGTTCAGCCCCAGCATTTT
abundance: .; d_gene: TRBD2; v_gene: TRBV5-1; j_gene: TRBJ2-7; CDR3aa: CASSWDYSRSYEQYF; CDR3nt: TGCGCCAGCAGCTGGGACTACTCCCGCTCCTACGAGCAGTACTTC
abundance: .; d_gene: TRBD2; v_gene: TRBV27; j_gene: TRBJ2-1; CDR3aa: CASSLSSSSGGVNEQFF; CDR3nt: TGTGCCAGCAGTTTATCGAGTTCTAGCGGAGGGGTTAATGAGCAGTTCTTC
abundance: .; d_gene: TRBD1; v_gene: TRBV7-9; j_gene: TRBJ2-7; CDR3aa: CASSVGQGTDEQYF; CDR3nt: TGTGCCAGCAGCGTGGGACAGGGTACGGACGAGCAGTACTTC
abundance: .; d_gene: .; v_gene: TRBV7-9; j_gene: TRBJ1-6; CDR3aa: CASSSIRGGTNSPLHF; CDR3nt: TGTGCCAGCAGCTCTATCCGTGGGGGGACTAATTCACCCCTCCACTTT
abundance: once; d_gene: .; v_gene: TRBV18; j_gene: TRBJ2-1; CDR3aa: CASSRQDYNEQFF; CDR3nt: TGTGCCAGCTCACGACAGGACTACAATGAGCAGTTCTTC
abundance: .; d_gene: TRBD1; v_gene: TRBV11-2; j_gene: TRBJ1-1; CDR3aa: CASSLVRGGHTEAFF; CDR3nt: TGTGCCAGCAGCCTCGTTCGAGGGGGCCACACTGAAGCTTTCTTT
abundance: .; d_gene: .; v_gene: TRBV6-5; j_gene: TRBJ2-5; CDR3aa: CASSYRPRETQYF; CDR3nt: TGTGCCAGCAGTTACCGCCCTCGGGAGACCCAGTACTTC
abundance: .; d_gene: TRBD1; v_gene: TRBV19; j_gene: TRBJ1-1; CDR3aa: CASSIGLDRANTEAFF; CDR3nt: TGTGCCAGTAGTATAGGGCTAGACAGGGCGAACACTGAAGCTTTCTTT
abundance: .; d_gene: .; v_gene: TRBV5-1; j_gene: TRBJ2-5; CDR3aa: CASSLAGTEEETQYF; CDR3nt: TGCGCCAGCAGCTTGGCCGGAACAGAAGAAGAGACCCAGTACTTC
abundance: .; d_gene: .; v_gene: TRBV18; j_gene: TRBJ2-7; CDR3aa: CASSPPGTPNYEQYF; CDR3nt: TGTGCCAGCTCACCACCCGGGACACCGAACTACGAGCAGTACTTC
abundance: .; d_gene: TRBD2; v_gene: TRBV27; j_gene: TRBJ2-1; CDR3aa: CASSLTSGGAHEQFF; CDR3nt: TGTGCCAGCAGTCTAACTAGCGGGGGGGCCCATGAGCAGTTCTTC
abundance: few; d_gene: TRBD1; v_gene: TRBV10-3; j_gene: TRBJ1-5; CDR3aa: CAGGTGGDQPQHF; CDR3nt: TGTGCCGGGGGGACAGGGGGCGACCAGCCCCAGCATTTT
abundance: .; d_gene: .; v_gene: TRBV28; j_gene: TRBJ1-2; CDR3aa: CASSARQRQANIYGYTF; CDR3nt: TGTGCCAGCAGTGCCCGACAGCGACAGGCTAATATCTATGGCTACACCTTC
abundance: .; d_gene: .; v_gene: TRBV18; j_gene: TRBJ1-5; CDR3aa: CASSPTDNQPQHF; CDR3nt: TGTGCCAGCTCACCGACAGATAATCAGCCCCAGCATTTT
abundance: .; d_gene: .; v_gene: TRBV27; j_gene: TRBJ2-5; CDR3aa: CASSSRDYQETQYF; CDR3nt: TGTGCCAGCAGTTCCCGGGACTACCAAGAGACCCAGTACTTC
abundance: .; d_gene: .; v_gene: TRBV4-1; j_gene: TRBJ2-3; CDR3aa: CASSLSPSARGRANTQYF; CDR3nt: TGCGCCAGCAGCCTATCGCCTTCTGCTCGGGGTAGGGCCAATACGCAGTATTTT
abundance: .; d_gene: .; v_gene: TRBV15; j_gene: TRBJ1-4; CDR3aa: CATSRGTGANEKLFF; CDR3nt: TGTGCCACCAGCAGGGGAACGGGGGCTAATGAAAAACTGTTTTTT